The 10 T cell receptor beta chains in this list originate from one sample, sequenced in a study of Ad26.COV2.S vaccination and SARS-CoV-2 variants. Described treatment: 15 to 20 received Ad26.COV2.S at low or high dose, single or two shots; about 5 received placebo; per-sample allocation not given. Sampling occurred on day 63 after the first vaccine or placebo injection. Repertoires were generated with immunoSEQ multiplex PCR, while TCRdb's copy carries only in-frame clones and drops some. The data contain some 420,000 clones, approximately 88% of them singletons. Sample: peripheral blood, taken in a trial of Ad26.COV2.S vaccine versus placebo. These TCRs come from a person aged 18-60 years who received the Ad26.COV2.S COVID-19 vaccine or a placebo.

The chain couples TRBV13 to TRBJ2-1, with 9 positions matching TRBD2. This CDR3 spans 21 amino acids. Trimming removed 5 bases from V and 5 bases from J; junction bases left unmatched: 25. Germline CDR1 and CDR2: PRHDT and FYEKMQ (reference sequence). CDR3 in amino acids: CASSLDSGGGAFRSFDNEQFF. The CDR3 DNA sequence: TGTGCCAGCAGCCTCGACTCTGGCGGGGGGGCTTTTAGGTCTTTTGACAATGAGCAGTTCTTC.

The CDR3 DNA reads as TGTGCCAGCAGCTTACCCGGGAGGGTGTCGACTGAAGCTTTCTTT. It encodes CASSLPGRVSTEAFF. This rearrangement joins TRBV11-2 to TRBJ1-1; D gene unclear. The CDR3 loop spans 15 amino acids. V was cut by 2 bases and J by 5 bases, with 15 bases left in between. CDR1 and CDR2 (germline): SGHAT, FQNNGV.

The rearrangement joins TRBV19 to TRBJ2-5, with 7 positions matching TRBD1. The CDR3 has 15 amino acids. In germline, CDR1 is LNHDA, CDR2 SQIVND (reference sequence). V gave up 7 bases and J gave up 4 bases; unmatched junction bases: 12. The CDR3 sequence is CASTRGRGPGETQYF. CDR3 sequence (DNA): TGTGCCAGTACGAGGGGGCGAGGGCCTGGAGAGACCCAGTACTTC. The variable domain in full, with the rest retrieved from reference TRBV19 and TRBJ2-5, is DGGITQSPKYLFRKEGQNVTLSCEQNLNHDAMYWYRQDPGQGLRLIYYSQIVNDFQKGDIAEGYSVSREKKESFPLTVTSAQKNPTAFYLCASTRGRGPGETQYFGPGTRLLVL.

This chain uses TRBV7-2 with TRBJ1-6; D gene ambiguous. Germline CDR1 is SGHTA and CDR2 is FQGNSA. Trimming removed 6 bases from V and 10 bases from J, with 13 bases in between. The CDR3 is 13 residues long. CDR3 residues: CASRPLIMSPLHF. The CDR3 DNA sequence: TGTGCCAGCAGACCATTGATCATGTCACCCCTCCACTTT.

The chain employs TRBV7-6 and TRBJ2-5, with 7 bases lining up with TRBD2. Trimming took 2 bases from V and 2 from J; bases not matched to a gene: 11. CDR3 length: 17 residues. Germline CDR1 and CDR2: SGHVS and FNYEAQ. CDR3 bases: TGTGCCAGCAGCTTATCATTTGGGGGTAGCGGGCAAGAGACCCAGTACTTC. Translated, it gives CASSLSFGGSGQETQYF. The entire variable domain, with the rest obtained from reference TRBV7-6 and TRBJ2-5, is as follows: GAGVSQSPRYKVTKRGQDVALRCDPISGHVSLYWYRQALGQGPEFLTYFNYEAQQDKSGLPNDRFSAERPEGSISTLTIQRTEQRDSAMYRCASSLSFGGSGQETQYFGPGTRLLVL.

With respect to this clone: Being one base from a much bigger clone, this may be a read error. The chain links TRBV27 to TRBJ2-7, with D hard to call. Germline CDR1 is MNHEY and CDR2 is SMNVEV (reference sequence). CDR3 size: 10 residues. The ends were cut back, 7 bases at V and 1 base at J, with 2 bases in the middle. The CDR3 DNA reads TGTGCCAGCACATCCTACGAGCAGTACTTC. Translation: CASTSYEQYF.

The chain combines TRBV10-1 with TRBJ2-2; TRBD1 matches 10 bases. The CDR3 runs 14 residues. The germline CDR1 and CDR2 sequences are WNHNN and SYGVQD (reference sequence). After removal of 5 bases from V and 4 bases from J, the junction contained 1 base not matched to a gene. The CDR3 coding sequence is TGCGCCAGCAGTCGGACAGGGGGCACCGGGGAGCTGTTTTTT. Residues: CASSRTGGTGELFF.

The chain links TRBV4-1 to TRBJ1-6, with a weak D call TRBD1 (5 bases). CDR1 and CDR2 (germline): MGHRA, YSYEKL. CDR3 length: 17 residues. Trimming cost V 1 base and J 2 bases, with 12 bases left between them. The CDR3 sequence is CASSQGRAPAYNSPLHF. DNA of the CDR3: TGCGCCAGCAGCCAAGGCAGGGCCCCGGCCTATAATTCACCCCTCCACTTT.

The chain recombines TRBV27 with TRBJ2-7; the D gene is possibly TRBD1 (6 bases). Germline V gives CDR1 MNHEY, CDR2 SMNVEV (reference sequence). V was shortened by 5 bases and J by 0 bases, with 14 bases between the two germline ends. This CDR3 has 15 residues. CDR3 DNA: TGTGCCAGCAGTCAACAGGGTTTTTACTCCTACGAGCAGTACTTC. Translating it yields CASSQQGFYSYEQYF.

The chain uses TRBV11-2 and TRBJ2-2, with D uncertain. Trimming cost V 5 bases and J 4 bases, with 14 bases left between them. This CDR3 comprises 15 residues. Germline V gene sequence: CDR1 SGHAT, CDR2 FQNNGV. The DNA of the CDR3 is TGTGCCAGCAGCCCCACCTTGTGGGTCACCGGGGAGCTGTTTTTT. It is translated as CASSPTLWVTGELFF. The full variable domain, with the rest looked up from reference TRBV11-2 and TRBJ2-2, is EAGVAQSPRYKIIEKRQSVAFWCNPISGHATLYWYQQILGQGPKLLIQFQNNGVVDDSQLPKDRFSAERLKGVDSTLKIQPAKLEDSAVYLCASSPTLWVTGELFFGEGSRLTVL.